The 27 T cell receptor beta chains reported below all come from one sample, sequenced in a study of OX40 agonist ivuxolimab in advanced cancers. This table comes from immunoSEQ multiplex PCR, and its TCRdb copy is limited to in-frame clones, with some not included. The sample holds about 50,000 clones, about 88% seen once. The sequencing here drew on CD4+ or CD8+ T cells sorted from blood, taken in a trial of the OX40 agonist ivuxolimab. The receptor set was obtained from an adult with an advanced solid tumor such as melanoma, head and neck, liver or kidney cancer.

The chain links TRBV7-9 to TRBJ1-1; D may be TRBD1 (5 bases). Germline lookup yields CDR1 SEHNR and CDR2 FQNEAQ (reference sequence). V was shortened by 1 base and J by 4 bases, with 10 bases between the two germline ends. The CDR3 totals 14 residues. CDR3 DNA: TGTGCCAGCAGCTTAGAAATTAGGGGCACTGAAGCTTTCTTT. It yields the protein CASSLEIRGTEAFF. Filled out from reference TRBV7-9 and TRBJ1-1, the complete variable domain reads DTGVSQNPRHKITKRGQNVTFRCDPISEHNRLYWYRQTLGQGPEFLTYFQNEAQLEKSRLLSDRFSAERPKGSFSTLEIQRTEQGDSAMYLCASSLEIRGTEAFFGQGTRLTVV.

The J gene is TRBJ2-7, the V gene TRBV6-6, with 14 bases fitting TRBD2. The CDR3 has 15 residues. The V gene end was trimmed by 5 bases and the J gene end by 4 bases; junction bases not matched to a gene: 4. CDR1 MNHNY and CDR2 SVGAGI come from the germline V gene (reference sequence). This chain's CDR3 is CASSRTSGRIYEQYF. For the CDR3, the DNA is TGTGCCAGCAGTCGGACTAGCGGGAGGATATACGAGCAGTACTTC.

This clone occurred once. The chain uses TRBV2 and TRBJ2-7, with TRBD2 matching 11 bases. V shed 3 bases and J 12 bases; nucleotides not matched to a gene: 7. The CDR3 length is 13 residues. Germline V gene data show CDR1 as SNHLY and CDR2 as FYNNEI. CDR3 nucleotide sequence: TGTGCCAGCAGTGAGCGACTAGCGGGATTTCGGTACTTC. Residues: CASSERLAGFRYF.

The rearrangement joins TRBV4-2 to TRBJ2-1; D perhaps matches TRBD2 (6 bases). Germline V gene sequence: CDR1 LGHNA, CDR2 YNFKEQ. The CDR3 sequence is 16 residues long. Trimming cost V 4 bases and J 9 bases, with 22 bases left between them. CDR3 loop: CASSPEVRLGGTEQFF. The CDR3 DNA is TGTGCCAGCAGCCCCGAAGTTCGGTTGGGCGGGACTGAGCAGTTCTTC.

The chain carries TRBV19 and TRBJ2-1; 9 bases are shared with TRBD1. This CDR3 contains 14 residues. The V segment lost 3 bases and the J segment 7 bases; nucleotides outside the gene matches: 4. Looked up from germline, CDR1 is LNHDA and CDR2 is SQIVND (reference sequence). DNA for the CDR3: TGTGCCAGTAGTATTGGGGACAGGGATAATGAGCAGTTCTTC. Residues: CASSIGDRDNEQFF. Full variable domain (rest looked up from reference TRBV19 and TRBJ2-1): DGGITQSPKYLFRKEGQNVTLSCEQNLNHDAMYWYRQDPGQGLRLIYYSQIVNDFQKGDIAEGYSVSREKKESFPLTVTSAQKNPTAFYLCASSIGDRDNEQFFGPGTRLTVL.

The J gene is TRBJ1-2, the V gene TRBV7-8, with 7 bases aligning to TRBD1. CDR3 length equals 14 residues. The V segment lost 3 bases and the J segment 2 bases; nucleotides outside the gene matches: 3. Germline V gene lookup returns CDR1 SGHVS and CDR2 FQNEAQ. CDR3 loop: CASSLGTANYGYTF. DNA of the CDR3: TGTGCCAGCAGCTTGGGGACAGCAAACTATGGCTACACCTTC.

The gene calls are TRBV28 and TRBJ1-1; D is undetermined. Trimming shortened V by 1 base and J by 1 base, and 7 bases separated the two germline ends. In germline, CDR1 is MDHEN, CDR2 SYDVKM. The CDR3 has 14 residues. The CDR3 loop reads CASSLLVQNTEAFF. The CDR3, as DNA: TGTGCCAGCAGTTTATTAGTTCAGAACACTGAAGCTTTCTTT.

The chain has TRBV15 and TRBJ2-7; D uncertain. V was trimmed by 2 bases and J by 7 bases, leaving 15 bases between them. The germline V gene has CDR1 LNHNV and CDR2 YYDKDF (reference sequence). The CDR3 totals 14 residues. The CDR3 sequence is CATSRLAGSEEQYF. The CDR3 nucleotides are TGTGCCACCAGCAGATTAGCTGGGTCAGAAGAGCAGTACTTC.

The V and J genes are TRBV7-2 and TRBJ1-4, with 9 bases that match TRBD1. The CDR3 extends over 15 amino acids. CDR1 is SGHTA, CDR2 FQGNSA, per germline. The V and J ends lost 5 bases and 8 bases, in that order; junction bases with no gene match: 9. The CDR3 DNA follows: TGTGCCAGCAGCCTCCGGGACAGGGTGGAAGAAAAACTGTTTTTT. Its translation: CASSLRDRVEEKLFF.

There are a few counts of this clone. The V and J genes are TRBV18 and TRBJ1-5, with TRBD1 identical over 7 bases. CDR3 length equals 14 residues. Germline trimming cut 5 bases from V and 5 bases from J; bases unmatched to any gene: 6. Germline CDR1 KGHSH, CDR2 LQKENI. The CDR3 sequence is CASSIGTAYQPQHF. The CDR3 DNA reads TGTGCCAGCTCAATCGGGACAGCTTATCAGCCCCAGCATTTT.

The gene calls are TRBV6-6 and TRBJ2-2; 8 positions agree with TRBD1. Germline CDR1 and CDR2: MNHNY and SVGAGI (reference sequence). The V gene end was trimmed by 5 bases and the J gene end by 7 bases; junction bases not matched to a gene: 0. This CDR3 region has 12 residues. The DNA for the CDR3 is TGTGCCAGCAGTGACAGGGGCGGGGAGCTGTTTTTT. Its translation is CASSDRGGELFF.

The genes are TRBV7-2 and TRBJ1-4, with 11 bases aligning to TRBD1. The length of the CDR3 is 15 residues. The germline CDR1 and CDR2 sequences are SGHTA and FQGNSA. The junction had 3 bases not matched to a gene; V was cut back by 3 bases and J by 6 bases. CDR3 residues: CASSFSDRGHEKLFF. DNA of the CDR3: TGTGCCAGCAGCTTTTCGGACAGGGGGCATGAAAAACTGTTTTTT.

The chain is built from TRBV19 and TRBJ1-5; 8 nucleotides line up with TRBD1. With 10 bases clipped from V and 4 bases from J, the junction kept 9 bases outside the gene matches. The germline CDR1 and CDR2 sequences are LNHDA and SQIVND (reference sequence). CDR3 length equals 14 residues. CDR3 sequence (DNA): TGTGCCATTGATGACAGGGGAGGTAATCAGCCCCAGCATTTT. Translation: CAIDDRGGNQPQHF.

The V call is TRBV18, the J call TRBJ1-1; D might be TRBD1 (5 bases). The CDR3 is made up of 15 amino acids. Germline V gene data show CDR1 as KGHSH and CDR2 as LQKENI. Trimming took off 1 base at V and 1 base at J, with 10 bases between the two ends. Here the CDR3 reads CASSPQPGWNTEAFF. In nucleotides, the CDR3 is TGTGCCAGCTCACCACAGCCAGGGTGGAACACTGAAGCTTTCTTT.

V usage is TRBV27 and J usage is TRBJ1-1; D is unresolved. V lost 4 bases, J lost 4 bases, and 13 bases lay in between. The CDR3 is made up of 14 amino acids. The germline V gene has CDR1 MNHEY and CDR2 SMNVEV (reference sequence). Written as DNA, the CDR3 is TGTGCCAGCAGTTCCCGCGACGCGATCACTGAAGCTTTCTTT. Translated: CASSSRDAITEAFF.

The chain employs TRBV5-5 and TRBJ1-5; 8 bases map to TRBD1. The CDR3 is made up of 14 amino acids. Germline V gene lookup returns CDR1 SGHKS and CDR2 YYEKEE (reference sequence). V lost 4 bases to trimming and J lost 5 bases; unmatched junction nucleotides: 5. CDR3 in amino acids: CASSPGQGDQPQHF. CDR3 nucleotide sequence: TGTGCCAGCAGCCCCGGACAGGGAGATCAGCCCCAGCATTTT.

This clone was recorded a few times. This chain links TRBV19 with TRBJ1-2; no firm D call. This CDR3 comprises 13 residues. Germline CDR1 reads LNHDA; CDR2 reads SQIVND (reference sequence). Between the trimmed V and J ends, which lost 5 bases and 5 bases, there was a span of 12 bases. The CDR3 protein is CASSPLGFYGYTF. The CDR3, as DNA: TGTGCCAGTAGTCCTTTGGGCTTTTATGGCTACACCTTC. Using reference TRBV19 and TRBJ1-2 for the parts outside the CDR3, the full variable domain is DGGITQSPKYLFRKEGQNVTLSCEQNLNHDAMYWYRQDPGQGLRLIYYSQIVNDFQKGDIAEGYSVSREKKESFPLTVTSAQKNPTAFYLCASSPLGFYGYTFGSGTRLTVV.

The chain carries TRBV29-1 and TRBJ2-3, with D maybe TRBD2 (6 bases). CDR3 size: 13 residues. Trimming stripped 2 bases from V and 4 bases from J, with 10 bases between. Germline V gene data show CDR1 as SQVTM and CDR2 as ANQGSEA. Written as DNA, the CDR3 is TGCAGCGTTGAAATCGGCGGGGCAGATACGCAGTATTTT. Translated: CSVEIGGADTQYF.

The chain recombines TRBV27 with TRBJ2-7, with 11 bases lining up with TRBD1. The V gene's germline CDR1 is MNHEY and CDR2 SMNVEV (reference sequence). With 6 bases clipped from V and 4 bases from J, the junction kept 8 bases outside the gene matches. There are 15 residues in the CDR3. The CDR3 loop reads CASSRTGTGGYEQYF. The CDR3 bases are TGTGCCAGCAGCCGAACCGGGACAGGGGGGTACGAGCAGTACTTC.

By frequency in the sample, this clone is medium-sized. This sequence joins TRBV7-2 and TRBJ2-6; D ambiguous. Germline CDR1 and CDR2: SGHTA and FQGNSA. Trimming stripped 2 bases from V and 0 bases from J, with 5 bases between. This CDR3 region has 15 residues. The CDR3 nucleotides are TGTGCCAGCAGCTTATACAGCTCTGGGGCCAACGTCCTGACTTTC. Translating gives CASSLYSSGANVLTF.

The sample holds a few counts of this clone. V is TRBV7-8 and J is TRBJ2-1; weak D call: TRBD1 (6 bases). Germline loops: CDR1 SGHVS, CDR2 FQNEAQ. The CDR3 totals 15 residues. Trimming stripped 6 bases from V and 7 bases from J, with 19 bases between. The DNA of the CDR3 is TGTGCCAGCAGTTTACCCCGGGGACAACATAATGAGCAGTTCTTC. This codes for CASSLPRGQHNEQFF.

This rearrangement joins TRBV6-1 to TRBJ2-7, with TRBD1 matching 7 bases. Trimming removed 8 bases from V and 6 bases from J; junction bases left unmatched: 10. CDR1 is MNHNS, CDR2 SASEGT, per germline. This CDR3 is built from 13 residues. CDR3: CASSGTVGSEQYF. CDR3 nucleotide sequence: TGTGCCAGCTCCGGGACAGTGGGATCCGAGCAGTACTTC.

CDR3 sequence (DNA): TGCGCCAGCAGCCAAGGGCTGGGGGGAGTGAACACTGAAGCTTTCTTT. Its translation is CASSQGLGGVNTEAFF. The chain links TRBV4-1 to TRBJ1-1, with a possible D match to TRBD1 (5 bases). The germline gives CDR1 MGHRA, CDR2 YSYEKL. Trimming left V 1 base short and J 0 bases short, with 12 bases between. The length of the CDR3 is 16 residues.

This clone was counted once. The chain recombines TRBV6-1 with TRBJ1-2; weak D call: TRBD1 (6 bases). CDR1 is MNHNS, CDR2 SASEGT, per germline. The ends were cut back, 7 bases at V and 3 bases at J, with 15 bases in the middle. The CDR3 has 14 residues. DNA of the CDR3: TGTGCCAGCAATCCGACAGGAAACTACTATGGCTACACCTTC. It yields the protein CASNPTGNYYGYTF.

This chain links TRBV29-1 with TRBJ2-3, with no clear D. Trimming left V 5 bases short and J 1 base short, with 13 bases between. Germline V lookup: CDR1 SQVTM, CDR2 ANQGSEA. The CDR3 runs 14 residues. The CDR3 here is CSVRSRFGTDTQYF. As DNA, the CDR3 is TGCAGCGTTAGGTCCCGGTTTGGCACAGATACGCAGTATTTT.

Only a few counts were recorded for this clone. The CDR3: CASSLGQGTQKLFF. Here the CDR3 DNA reads TGTGCCAGCAGCTTAGGACAGGGCACCCAAAAACTGTTTTTT. The V call is TRBV7-6, the J call TRBJ1-4, with 7 bases identical to TRBD1. With V trimmed by 1 base and J by 9 bases, 5 bases remained unmatched. The CDR3 length is 14 residues. Germline CDR1 SGHVS, CDR2 FNYEAQ.

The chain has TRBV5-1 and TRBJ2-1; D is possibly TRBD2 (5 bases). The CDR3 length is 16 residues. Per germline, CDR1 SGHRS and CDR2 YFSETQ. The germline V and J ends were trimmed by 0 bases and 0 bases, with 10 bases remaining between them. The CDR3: CASSLAPEGSYNEQFF. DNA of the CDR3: TGCGCCAGCAGCTTGGCCCCCGAGGGCTCCTACAATGAGCAGTTCTTC.